This is a list of T cell receptor beta chains from one sample in a study of blood T cell repertoires in COVID-19. Here immunoSEQ multiplex PCR was the method, and the copy in TCRdb shows in-frame clones only, minus some. The sample includes around 400,000 clones, roughly 90% seen only once; the top ten take 1% to 1.5%. Sequencing was carried out using peripheral blood. The receptors come from a man between 40 and 49 years old with acute or convalescent COVID-19. Both conserved end residues are part of each CDR3. The D gene is left open where the match is weak. Only part of the rows carry a size: once, few, many, or a class if the clone is expanded.

TRBV7-8	once	TRBJ2-7	.	CASSNTGGSYEQYF	TGTGCCAGCAGCAATACCGGAGGCTCCTACGAGCAGTACTTC
TRBV2	.	TRBJ1-3	.	CASSDSRDSGNTIYF	TGTGCCAGCAGTGATTCCCGCGACTCTGGAAACACCATATATTTT
TRBV4-1	.	TRBJ1-1	.	CASSQPTRQVNTEAFF	TGCGCCAGCAGCCAACCAACAAGACAGGTGAACACTGAAGCTTTCTTT
TRBV4-2	.	TRBJ2-2	.	CASSQLIVLFSGELFF	TGTGCCAGCAGCCAACTTATAGTGTTGTTTTCCGGGGAGCTGTTTTTT
TRBV19	.	TRBJ2-7	.	CASSPLLGMTSYEQYF	TGTGCCAGTAGTCCTCTACTAGGAATGACCTCCTACGAGCAGTACTTC
TRBV7-9	few	TRBJ1-6	.	CASSLGRESPLHF	TGTGCCAGCAGCTTAGGGAGGGAGTCACCCCTCCACTTT
TRBV2	.	TRBJ2-3	TRBD2	CASSVLHPAGATPAADTQYF	TGTGCCAGCAGTGTTCTCCACCCAGCGGGGGCGACACCTGCGGCAGATACGCAGTATTTT
TRBV9	.	TRBJ1-2	.	CASSVRDGYTF	TGTGCCAGCAGCGTTCGGGATGGCTACACCTTC
TRBV5-6	.	TRBJ1-2	.	CASSFETGRGGYTF	TGTGCCAGCAGCTTTGAGACAGGACGGGGTGGCTACACCTTC
TRBV9	.	TRBJ1-2	TRBD1	CASSDSQTGLVYGYTF	TGTGCCAGCAGCGACTCTCAGACAGGGCTAGTTTATGGCTACACCTTC
TRBV5-1	medium-sized	TRBJ2-7	TRBD2	CASSLAIRTGGGSYEQYF	TGCGCCAGCAGCTTGGCCATCCGTACAGGCGGGGGGTCCTACGAGCAGTACTTC
TRBV12-3/TRBV12-4	.	TRBJ2-7	.	CASSTRVFHEQYF	TGTGCCAGCAGTACCAGGGTATTCCACGAGCAGTACTTC
TRBV7-9	.	TRBJ2-3	TRBD2	CASSFVRSGGFSGPDTQYF	TGTGCCAGCAGCTTCGTGAGGAGCGGGGGCTTCTCAGGTCCAGATACGCAGTATTTT
TRBV19	.	TRBJ1-2	TRBD1	CASSTTGTGVPINGYTF	TGTGCCAGTAGTACGACTGGGACAGGGGTCCCTATAAATGGCTACACCTTC
TRBV6-5	once	TRBJ1-2	.	CASNERDGYTF	TGTGCCAGCAACGAACGGGATGGCTACACCTTC
TRBV27	.	TRBJ1-2	TRBD1	CASSPGQGVWYGYTF	TGTGCCAGCAGTCCAGGACAGGGAGTTTGGTATGGCTACACCTTC
TRBV14	.	TRBJ2-7	TRBD1	CASSYKQGAFYEQYF	TGTGCCAGCAGCTATAAACAGGGGGCATTCTACGAGCAGTACTTC
TRBV21-1	.	TRBJ1-1	.	CAGGTERATEAFF	TGTGCCGGGGGGACAGAGAGGGCCACTGAAGCTTTCTTT
TRBV6-4	few	TRBJ2-2	.	CASSSGGSHTGELFF	TGTGCCAGCAGCTCGGGGGGCTCCCACACCGGGGAGCTGTTTTTT
TRBV4-2	.	TRBJ1-6	.	CASSQDSSGYSYNSPLHF	TGTGCCAGCAGCCAAGATTCGAGCGGGTACTCCTATAATTCACCCCTCCACTTT
TRBV21-1	.	TRBJ1-1	.	CASSKETGKRTEAFF	TGTGCCAGCAGCAAGGAGACAGGGAAGAGGACTGAAGCTTTCTTT
TRBV7-3	.	TRBJ2-1	TRBD1	CASSSGQGHYNEQFF	TGTGCCAGCAGCTCCGGACAGGGGCACTACAATGAGCAGTTCTTC
TRBV10-3	.	TRBJ2-3	TRBD2	CAISETSGLSTDTQYF	TGTGCCATCAGTGAGACTAGCGGGTTAAGCACAGATACGCAGTATTTT
TRBV28	.	TRBJ1-1	TRBD1	CASSTMTGAFF	TGTGCCAGCAGTACCATGACAGGGGCTTTCTTT
TRBV5-1	.	TRBJ1-2	TRBD1	CASSGGDRTSYGYTF	TGCGCCAGCAGCGGCGGGGACAGGACTTCCTATGGCTACACCTTC
TRBV12-5	.	TRBJ2-1	.	CASGPYGDNEQFF	TGTGCTAGTGGGCCGTACGGGGACAATGAGCAGTTCTTC
TRBV28	.	TRBJ1-4	.	CASSLAGVRGLFF	TGTGCCAGCAGTTTAGCTGGTGTTAGGGGCCTGTTTTTT
TRBV29-1	.	TRBJ2-3	TRBD1	CSVVEKRGRRTDTQYF	TGCAGCGTTGTGGAGAAAAGGGGGCGCCGCACAGATACGCAGTATTTT
TRBV27	.	TRBJ1-5	.	CASSLQDGLNQPQHF	TGTGCCAGCAGTTTACAGGACGGACTCAATCAGCCCCAGCATTTT
TRBV28	.	TRBJ2-7	.	CAASPVQVSYEQYF	TGTGCCGCAAGCCCTGTACAGGTCTCCTACGAGCAGTACTTC
TRBV25-1	.	TRBJ2-4	TRBD2	CASSPMTGLVGNIQYF	TGTGCCAGCAGCCCCATGACGGGACTAGTTGGGAACATTCAGTACTTC
TRBV18	.	TRBJ2-7	TRBD1	CASSPRRDRGWEQYF	TGTGCCAGCTCACCACGCCGGGACAGGGGGTGGGAGCAGTACTTC
TRBV9	.	TRBJ2-3	.	CASSVRGLTDTQYF	TGTGCCAGCAGCGTACGGGGTCTAACAGATACGCAGTATTTT
TRBV27	.	TRBJ2-5	TRBD1	CASSPRSRDRIRQETQYF	TGTGCCAGCAGTCCTCGCTCCAGGGACAGAATCCGCCAAGAGACCCAGTACTTC
TRBV6-7	.	TRBJ1-3	.	CASSYTLWRVHSGNTIYF	TGTGCCAGCAGTTACACACTTTGGAGGGTACACTCTGGAAACACCATATATTTT
TRBV6-1	.	TRBJ2-7	.	CASSEQGTYEQYF	TGTGCCAGCAGTGAACAGGGGACCTACGAGCAGTACTTC
TRBV28	.	TRBJ1-2	TRBD1	CASSRDRGRNYGYTF	TGTGCCAGCAGTCGGGACAGGGGGAGAAACTATGGCTACACCTTC
TRBV5-6	.	TRBJ2-7	.	CASSLLLAVAYEQYF	TGTGCCAGCAGCTTGTTGCTAGCTGTTGCCTACGAGCAGTACTTC
TRBV6-5	.	TRBJ1-6	TRBD1	CASGWDRGGSPLHF	TGTGCCAGCGGTTGGGACAGGGGCGGATCACCCCTCCACTTT
TRBV6-2/TRBV6-3	.	TRBJ2-7	TRBD2	CASSYSAGLAGVEQYF	TGTGCCAGCAGTTACTCTGCGGGACTAGCGGGGGTTGAGCAGTACTTC
TRBV19	.	TRBJ1-2	TRBD1	CASSISTGGYGYTF	TGTGCCAGTAGTATTTCTACAGGGGGCTATGGCTACACCTTC
TRBV27	few	TRBJ2-1	.	CASSSLATASNEQFF	TGTGCCAGCAGTTCCTTGGCGACTGCGTCCAATGAGCAGTTCTTC
TRBV28	once	TRBJ2-7	.	CASSFTDRGTYEQYF	TGTGCCAGCAGTTTCACCGACCGGGGAACCTACGAGCAGTACTTC
TRBV18	.	TRBJ2-1	TRBD1	CASSRGGQGANNEQFF	TGTGCCAGCTCACGAGGGGGACAGGGGGCCAACAATGAGCAGTTCTTC
TRBV5-1	.	TRBJ1-3	TRBD1	CASSLKTGEFGNTIYF	TGCGCCAGCAGCTTGAAGACAGGGGAATTCGGAAACACCATATATTTT
TRBV4-1	.	TRBJ1-3	.	CASSQDQRGVGNTIYF	TGCGCCAGCAGCCAAGATCAACGGGGGGTTGGAAACACCATATATTTT
TRBV30	.	TRBJ1-1	.	CAWSTLGRVSTEAFF	TGTGCCTGGAGCACCCTTGGCAGGGTGAGCACTGAAGCTTTCTTT
TRBV11-2	.	TRBJ2-5	TRBD2	CASSLGPGGETQYF	TGTGCCAGCAGCTTAGGTCCGGGGGGAGAGACCCAGTACTTC
TRBV4-2	.	TRBJ2-7	TRBD2	CASSQVGRGAYEQYF	TGTGCCAGCAGCCAAGTGGGACGGGGGGCCTACGAGCAGTACTTC
TRBV5-6	.	TRBJ1-6	TRBD1	CASSLTGESPLHF	TGTGCCAGCAGCCTTACAGGGGAATCACCCCTCCACTTT
TRBV18	once	TRBJ2-2	TRBD2	CASSSLASNTGELFF	TGTGCCAGCTCATCACTAGCGAGCAACACCGGGGAGCTGTTTTTT
TRBV28	.	TRBJ1-1	TRBD1	CASSFQGQGTPGEAFF	TGTGCCAGCAGTTTTCAGGGACAGGGGACACCGGGTGAAGCTTTCTTT
TRBV28	.	TRBJ2-7	TRBD1	CASSSSRDSFYEQYF	TGTGCCAGCAGTTCCTCGAGGGACAGTTTCTACGAGCAGTACTTC
TRBV18	.	TRBJ1-2	.	CASSPRQGGWWDYGYTF	TGTGCCAGCTCACCAAGGCAGGGAGGCTGGTGGGACTATGGCTACACCTTC
TRBV28	.	TRBJ2-1	.	CASSRLGGNEQFF	TGTGCCAGCAGTCGTCTTGGGGGGAATGAGCAGTTCTTC
TRBV6-5	.	TRBJ2-4	TRBD2	CASSYSASGYKNIQYF	TGTGCCAGCAGTTACTCGGCTAGCGGGTACAAAAACATTCAGTACTTC
TRBV30	.	TRBJ2-1	.	CAWSPERRNYNEQFF	TGTGCCTGGAGCCCCGAGCGGAGGAACTACAATGAGCAGTTCTTC
TRBV12-3/TRBV12-4	.	TRBJ1-2	.	CASSFRVWDGYTF	TGTGCCAGCAGTTTTCGGGTTTGGGATGGCTACACCTTC
TRBV9	.	TRBJ2-5	.	CASSVLGETQYF	TGTGCCAGCAGCGTACTAGGAGAGACCCAGTACTTC